This T cell receptor beta chain was identified during a study of blood T cell repertoires in COVID-19. Overall study: PBMCs, B-cell-depleted T cells, or T cells provided the cDNA or gDNA that made up the material.

Germline V lookup: CDR1 SNHLY, CDR2 FYNNEI. The CDR3 is 15 amino acids. Trimming cost V 3 bases and J 0 bases, with 10 bases left between them. Per the authors' pipeline: Scientists estimated how many nucleated cells there were by amplifying reference gene primers. Using immunoSEQ multiplex PCR, the repertoire was profiled, and TCRdb retains in-frame clones only, with some absent. The DNA gave D and trimming, while V, J and clone size come from that table. The sample yields almost 400,000 clones, around 87% seen once. Seattle patients were enrolled while actively infected and followed longitudinally. The receptor was isolated from a woman between 55 and 75 years old with COVID-19, enrolled during active disease. Sequenced material: peripheral blood. The rearrangement links TRBV2 to TRBJ2-3, with D unclear. This chain's CDR3 is CASSDVGSSTDTQYF. The DNA for the CDR3 is TGTGCCAGCAGTGACGTCGGGTCAAGCACAGATACGCAGTATTTT.